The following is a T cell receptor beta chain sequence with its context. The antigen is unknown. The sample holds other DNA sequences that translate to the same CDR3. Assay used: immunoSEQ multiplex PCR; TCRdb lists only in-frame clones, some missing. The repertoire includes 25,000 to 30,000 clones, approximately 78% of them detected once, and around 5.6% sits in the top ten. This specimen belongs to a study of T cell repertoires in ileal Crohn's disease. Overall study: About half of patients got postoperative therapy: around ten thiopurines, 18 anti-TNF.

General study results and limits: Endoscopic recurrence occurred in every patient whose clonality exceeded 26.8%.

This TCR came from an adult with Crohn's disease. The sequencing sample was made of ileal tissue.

The CDR3 loop is CASSRDRDDEQYF. The CDR3 nucleotides read TGTGCCAGCAGTCGGGACAGGGATGACGAGCAGTACTTC. The chain employs TRBV6-1 and TRBJ2-7; 9 bases match TRBD1. The CDR3 is 13 amino acids. Germline CDR1 is MNHNS and CDR2 is SASEGT. J was trimmed by 5 bases and V by 5 bases; bases with no gene match: 4.